These 14 T cell receptor beta chains share one sample of origin, sequenced in a study of blood T cell repertoires in COVID-19. The repertoire was sequenced with immunoSEQ multiplex PCR; TCRdb's copy has only in-frame clones and lacks some. The table lists around 200,000 clones, roughly 85% of them singletons, with around 2.5% in the top ten. Sequencing used peripheral blood. The receptors were gathered from a woman between 40 and 55 years old with active or convalescent COVID-19.

The chain links TRBV30 to TRBJ2-2, with D maybe TRBD2 (6 bases). Germline loops: CDR1 GTSNPN, CDR2 SVGIG (reference sequence). The CDR3 totals 13 residues. V lost 2 bases, J lost 3 bases, and 7 bases lay in between. In nucleotides, the CDR3 is TGTGCCTGGAGTTGGGGGGACACCGGGGAGCTGTTTTTT. Its translation: CAWSWGDTGELFF.

The J gene is TRBJ1-1, the V gene TRBV5-1; 7 bases agree with TRBD1. Losses at the gene ends were 7 bases for V and 0 bases for J; bases not matched to a gene: 3. Germline CDR1 reads SGHRS; CDR2 reads YFSETQ. CDR3 length equals 13 residues. The CDR3 DNA reads as TGCGCCAGCTCCGGGACAGTGAACACTGAAGCTTTCTTT. It encodes CASSGTVNTEAFF.

The chain carries TRBV13 and TRBJ1-1; TRBD1 aligns across 8 bases. This CDR3 is 14 amino acids long. V lost 4 bases and J lost 5; bases outside the gene matches: 6. Germline lookup yields CDR1 PRHDT and CDR2 FYEKMQ (reference sequence). CDR3: CASSSDRVETEAFF. CDR3 bases: TGTGCCAGCAGCTCGGACAGGGTCGAGACTGAAGCTTTCTTT.

V gene TRBV29-1 combines with J gene TRBJ1-1, with TRBD1 matching 10 bases. The CDR3 is made up of 14 amino acids. Trimming took 0 bases from V and 7 from J; bases not matched to a gene: 5. CDR1 is SQVTM and CDR2 is ANQGSEA in the germline V gene. CDR3 bases: TGCAGCGTTGAAGATCTCGGGACAGGGGATGAAGCTTTCTTT. Its translation is CSVEDLGTGDEAFF.

The chain carries TRBV2 and TRBJ2-3; TRBD1 matches at 7 bases. This CDR3 is built from 14 residues. The V gene end was trimmed by 5 bases and the J gene end by 3 bases; junction bases not matched to a gene: 5. Germline lookup yields CDR1 SNHLY and CDR2 FYNNEI. CDR3 in amino acids: CASSRQGETDTQYF. DNA of the CDR3: TGTGCCAGCAGTCGCCAGGGGGAGACAGATACGCAGTATTTT.

The chain uses TRBV7-8 and TRBJ1-5; possible D gene TRBD1, 5 bases. CDR1 SGHVS and CDR2 FQNEAQ come from the germline V gene. Trimming removed 1 base from V and 7 bases from J, with 20 bases in between. There are 17 residues in the CDR3. CDR3 in amino acids: CASSLGEPYRGRQPQHF. The CDR3, as DNA: TGTGCCAGCAGCTTAGGAGAACCCTACCGGGGGAGGCAGCCCCAGCATTTT.

This clone has only one observation. This rearrangement joins TRBV29-1 to TRBJ1-1; 8 positions match TRBD1. The V segment lost 1 base and the J segment 5 bases; nucleotides outside the gene matches: 12. The CDR3 has 16 residues. Germline V gene data show CDR1 as SQVTM and CDR2 as ANQGSEA. CDR3 amino acids: CSVEGRAGGARTEAFF. The CDR3 DNA follows: TGCAGCGTTGAAGGGAGGGCAGGGGGCGCAAGGACTGAAGCTTTCTTT.

The chain links TRBV5-6 to TRBJ1-5; weak D call: TRBD1 (5 bases). CDR3 length: 14 amino acids. Deletions cut 0 bases from V and 5 bases from J, with 9 bases between. The V gene's germline CDR1 is SGHDT and CDR2 YYEEEE. The CDR3 DNA reads TGTGCCAGCAGCTTGGACGCAGGGTATCAGCCCCAGCATTTT. This encodes CASSLDAGYQPQHF.

This chain connects TRBV5-8 to TRBJ1-6; 8 positions agree with TRBD1. Germline assignment: CDR1 SGHTS and CDR2 YDEGEE. Unmatched junction bases numbered 3, after V lost 2 bases and J lost 8 bases. The CDR3 runs to 14 residues. The CDR3 loop is CASSLQGVDSPLHF. The CDR3 DNA reads TGTGCCAGCAGCTTACAGGGGGTGGATTCACCCCTCCACTTT.

The chain uses TRBV28 and TRBJ2-6, with D possibly being TRBD1 (6 bases). Germline loops: CDR1 MDHEN, CDR2 SYDVKM. This CDR3 comprises 13 residues. Trimming cost V 9 bases and J 2 bases, with 8 bases left between them. The CDR3: CASRTAGANVLTF. The CDR3 DNA reads as TGTGCCAGTAGGACAGCTGGGGCCAACGTCCTGACTTTC.

This chain uses TRBV10-1 with TRBJ2-3; 10 bases are a match to TRBD1. The CDR3 is 14 amino acids. V trimming: 3 bases; J trimming: 6 bases; junction bases outside the gene matches: 3. Germline V gene data show CDR1 as WNHNN and CDR2 as SYGVQD (reference sequence). The CDR3 region has the DNA TGCGCCAGCAGTGACGGGACAGGGGCGGATACGCAGTATTTT. It codes for CASSDGTGADTQYF.

The rearrangement uses TRBV21-1 and TRBJ2-1; the table's D call, TRBD1, has no DNA check behind it. TRBV21-1 is given as a pseudogene. This CDR3 is 15 amino acids long. The CDR3 region has the DNA TGTGCCAGCAGCACGGACAGGGCCGCCTACAATGAGCAGTTCTTC. Its translation: CASSTDRAAYNEQFF.

The chain employs TRBV9 and TRBJ1-6; D is uncertain. The germline CDR1 and CDR2 sequences are SGDLS and YYNGEE. The ends were cut back, 3 bases at V and 0 bases at J, with 19 bases in the middle. CDR3 length: 19 residues. The CDR3 sequence: CASSAEGSFGSSYNSPLHF. The CDR3 DNA is TGTGCCAGCAGCGCCGAGGGTTCCTTCGGGAGCTCCTATAATTCACCCCTCCACTTT.

The chain joins TRBV25-1 to TRBJ2-7; 7 bases are shared with TRBD1. Per germline, CDR1 MGHDK and CDR2 SYGVNS. The CDR3 has 16 residues. V was clipped by 6 bases and J by 2 bases; unmatched bases: 13. The CDR3: CASSQPVWTGTYEQYF. CDR3 nucleotides: TGTGCCAGCAGCCAACCCGTCTGGACAGGAACCTACGAGCAGTACTTC.